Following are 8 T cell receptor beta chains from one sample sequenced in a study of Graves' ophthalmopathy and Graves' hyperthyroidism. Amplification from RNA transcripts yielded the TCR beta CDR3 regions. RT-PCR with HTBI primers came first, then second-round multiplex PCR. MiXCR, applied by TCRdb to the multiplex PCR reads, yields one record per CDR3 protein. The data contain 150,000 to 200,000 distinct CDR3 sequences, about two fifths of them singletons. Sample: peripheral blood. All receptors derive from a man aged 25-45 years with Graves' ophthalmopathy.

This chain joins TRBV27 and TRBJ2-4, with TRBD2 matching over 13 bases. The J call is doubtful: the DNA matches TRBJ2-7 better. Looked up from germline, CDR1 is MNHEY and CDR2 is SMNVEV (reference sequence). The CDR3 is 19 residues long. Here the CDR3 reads CASSAGLAGEGYLIYEQYF. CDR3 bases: TGTGCCAGCAGTGCAGGACTAGCGGGAGAGGGGTACCTAATATACGAGCAGTACTTC.

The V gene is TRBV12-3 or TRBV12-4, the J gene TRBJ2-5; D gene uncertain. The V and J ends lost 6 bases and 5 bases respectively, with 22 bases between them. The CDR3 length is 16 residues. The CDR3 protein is CASSLRHPRFGETQYF. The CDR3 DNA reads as TGTGCCAGCAGCTTACGGCATCCAAGGTTTGGGGAGACCCAGTACTTC.

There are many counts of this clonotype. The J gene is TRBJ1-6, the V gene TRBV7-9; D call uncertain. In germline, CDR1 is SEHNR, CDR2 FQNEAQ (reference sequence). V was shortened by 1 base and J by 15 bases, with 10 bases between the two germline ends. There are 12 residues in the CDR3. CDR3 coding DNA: TGTGCCAGCAGCTTAGAGGAGGAGTTCCTCCACTTT. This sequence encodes CASSLEEEFLHF.

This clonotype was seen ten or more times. CDR3 in DNA: TGCGCCAGCAGGAGGACAGGGGAAGGATACGAGCAGTACTTC. It translates to CASRRTGEGYEQYF. The V gene is TRBV5-1, the J gene TRBJ2-7, with 9 positions matching TRBD1. This CDR3 has 14 amino acids. From germline, CDR1 is SGHRS and CDR2 YFSETQ. V was clipped by 5 bases and J by 4 bases; unmatched bases: 7.

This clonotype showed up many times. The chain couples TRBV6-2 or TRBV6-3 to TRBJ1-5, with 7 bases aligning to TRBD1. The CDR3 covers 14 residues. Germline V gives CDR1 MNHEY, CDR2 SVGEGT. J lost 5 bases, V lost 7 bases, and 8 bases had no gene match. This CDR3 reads CASTRDSQDQPQHF. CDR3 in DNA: TGTGCCAGCACCCGGGACAGTCAGGATCAGCCCCAGCATTTT.

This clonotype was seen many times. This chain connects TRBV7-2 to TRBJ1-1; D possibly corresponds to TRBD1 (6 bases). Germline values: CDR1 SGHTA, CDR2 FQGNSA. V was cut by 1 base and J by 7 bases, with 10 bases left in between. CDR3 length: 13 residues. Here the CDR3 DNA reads TGTGCCAGCAGCTTAGACAGGGTCAATGAAGCTTTCTTT. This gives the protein CASSLDRVNEAFF.

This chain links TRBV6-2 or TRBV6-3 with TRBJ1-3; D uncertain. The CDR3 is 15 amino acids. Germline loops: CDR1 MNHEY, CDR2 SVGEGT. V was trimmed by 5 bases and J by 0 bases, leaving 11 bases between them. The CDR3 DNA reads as TGTGCCAGCAGTGAGGAGGTGTACTCTGGAAACACCATATATTTT. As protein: CASSEEVYSGNTIYF.

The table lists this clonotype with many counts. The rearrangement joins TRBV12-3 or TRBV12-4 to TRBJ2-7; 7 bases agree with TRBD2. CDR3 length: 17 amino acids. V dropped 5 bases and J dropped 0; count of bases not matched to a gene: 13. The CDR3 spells CASSPGRGGSSSYEQYF. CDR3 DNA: TGTGCCAGCAGTCCCGGTCGGGGCGGGAGTTCCTCCTACGAGCAGTACTTC.